Below, one TCR beta chain is given with its context. Its recognized antigen is unknown. No per-base quality is available; no much larger clone lies one base away. TCRbeta CDR3 regions were amplified from genomic DNA using the immunoSEQ Assay, a bias-controlled multiplex PCR. Per the original workflow: The number of nucleated cells in each sample was estimated from the amplification of reference gene primers within the assay. To quantify the absolute abundance of each unique TCRbeta CDR3 rearrangement, sequence reads were collapsed and filtered. Productive Simpson clonality was computed per sample as the square root of Simpson's diversity index over productive rearrangements. TCRdb stores this immuneACCESS table with in-frame sequences only. Part of the clones is absent; in the studies checked, under half of the shortfall reflects unresolved V genes, and no reason is known for the rest. The V and J calls and clone size are taken from that table; D and trimming were inferred from the DNA. The sample data list around 450,000 clones, and 70% to 90% of these were observed just once. The ten largest clones take up about 2% of the sample.

Participants in the prospective study were aged roughly 18 to 100 years, lived in 20 to 30 United States geographic areas, and enrolled through a virtual design. Cohort assignment in the prospective study relied on participant-reported clinical history from a screening survey and a study questionnaire. Mobile phlebotomists in the prospective study collected whole blood, serum and a nasopharyngeal or oropharyngeal swab from every participant. Participants in the prospective study had the option to provide additional blood draws and questionnaires over a 2-month period. Before DNA extraction, blood samples from the prospective study were shipped at room temperature or frozen. These data belong to a study of blood T cell repertoires in COVID-19 (dated by TCRdb to 2018 to 2021). Context from the whole study: Collaborator samples came from the United States, Italy and Spain and covered acute and convalescent phases of COVID-19. The sample metadata nearly always contained a de-identified subject ID, COVID-19 status, age in years and sex. The samples were drawn from two sources: the first 160 participants of the ongoing ImmuneRACE study, and over 1,000 subjects contributed by 6 global collaborators. Deeply sampled blood TCRbeta repertoires from subjects exposed to, actively infected with, or recovered from COVID-19 were included in the dataset. Where HLA class I and class II types were available, the types were taken from metadata supplied by the sample provider, not from assay-based typing. The prospective study material was composed of cDNA or gDNA derived from T cells, B-cell-depleted T cells, or PBMCs. The repertoires were released in a freely available public database meant as a resource for research on the immune response to SARS-CoV-2.

The CDR3, cysteine through phenylalanine, is 13 amino acids long. Solely the CDR3 DNA is kept, with 39 bases framed from the first base. The CDR1 and CDR2 encoded by the germline V gene (reference sequence) are LNHDA and SQIVND. V is cut by 6 bases and J by 0 bases, and the space between the germline ends is 3 bases. Findings and caveats that apply to the study as a whole: Clinical and demographic metadata were provided uncurated, with the amount varying by source and participant.

The sequencing sample was made of PBMCs or T cells enriched from blood (not recorded which). Here the chain combines TRBV19 and TRBJ2-6; no confident D gene assignment can be made. This clonotype was sampled from a woman younger than 30 with acute COVID-19. CDR3 protein: CASSRSGANVLTF. In nucleotides, the sequence is TGTGCCAGTAGCCGCTCTGGGGCCAACGTCCTGACTTTC.